This section outlines one T cell receptor beta chain sequence together with its context. Its recognized antigen is unknown. The input lacks base qualities; no much larger clone sits a single base away. This record belongs to a study of blood T cell repertoires in COVID-19 (dated by TCRdb to the early 2020s). As for the study more broadly: Samples from collaborators originated in the United States, Italy and Spain and spanned both the acute and convalescent phases of COVID-19. The material from the prospective study consisted of cDNA or gDNA derived from T cells, B-cell-depleted T cells, or PBMCs. Subjects who had been exposed to COVID-19, were actively infected with it, or had recovered from it provided the deeply sampled blood TCRbeta repertoires that made up the dataset. The repertoires were released in a freely available public database meant as a resource for research on the immune response to SARS-CoV-2. Samples were obtained from the ongoing ImmuneRACE study (first 160 participants) and from roughly 1,300 subjects provided by 6 global collaborators. Nearly every sample came with metadata listing a de-identified subject ID, COVID-19 status, age in years and sex. Where HLA class I and class II types were available, the types were taken from metadata supplied by the sample provider, not from assay-based typing.

V is trimmed back by 4 bases and J by 3 bases, and the junction contains 6 bases that no gene match accounts for. The germline V gene yields SNHLY for CDR1 and FYNNEI for CDR2. Measured from the cysteine to the phenylalanine, the CDR3 is 15 residues long. The DNA shown is the 45-base CDR3, in frame from base 1. The paper as a whole reports these results and caveats: How much clinical and demographic metadata was included differed by source and by participant, and the metadata was provided uncurated.

The collaborating institutions used their own protocols to collect whole blood in K2EDTA tubes. For TCRbeta analysis, collaborators shipped samples in one of three forms: frozen whole blood, isolated PBMCs, or DNA extracted from either of those sample types. TCRbeta CDR3 regions were amplified from genomic DNA by means of the immunoSEQ Assay, a bias-controlled multiplex PCR. The original methods were these. Nucleated cell counts per sample were estimated from amplification of reference gene primers within the assay. To quantify the absolute abundance of each unique TCRbeta CDR3 rearrangement, sequence reads were collapsed and filtered. For each sample, productive Simpson clonality was calculated as the square root of Simpson's diversity index across productive rearrangements. The table was pulled from immuneACCESS by TCRdb, which kept in-frame rearrangements only. Such tables lose some clones; where checked, under half of the loss comes from unresolved V genes, and the rest has no known cause. The V and J calls and the clone size are those of that table, but D and trimming were determined from the DNA. This sample has about 80,000 clones in its table, and around 80% of those were observed once. About a sixth of the sample rests with the top ten.

The V gene is TRBV2 and the J gene is TRBJ1-2; TRBD1 agrees with 9 junctional bases. Source material: peripheral blood. This clonotype was sampled from a woman older than 75 with acute or convalescent COVID-19. The CDR3 region has the sequence CASSARRDRDYGYTF. The base sequence is TGTGCCAGCAGTGCTCGCCGGGACAGGGACTATGGCTACACCTTC.